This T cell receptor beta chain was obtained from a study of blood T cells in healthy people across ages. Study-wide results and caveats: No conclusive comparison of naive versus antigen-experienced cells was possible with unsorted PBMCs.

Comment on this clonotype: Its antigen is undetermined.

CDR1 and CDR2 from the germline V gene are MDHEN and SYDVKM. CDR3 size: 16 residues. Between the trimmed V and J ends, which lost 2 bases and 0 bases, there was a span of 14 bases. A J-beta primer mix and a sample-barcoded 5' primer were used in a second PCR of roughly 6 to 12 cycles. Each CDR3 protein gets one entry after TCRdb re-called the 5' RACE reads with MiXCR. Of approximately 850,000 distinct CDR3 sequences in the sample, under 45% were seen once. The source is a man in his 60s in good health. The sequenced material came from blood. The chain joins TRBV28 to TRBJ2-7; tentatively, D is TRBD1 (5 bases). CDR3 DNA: TGTGCCAGCAGTTTAAAGGCAGGGCTTAGCTCCTACGAGCAGTACTTC. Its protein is CASSLKAGLSSYEQYF.